A few counts support the clone carrying this T cell receptor (beta chain). Study processing details: Sequenced samples showed a median of approximately 96,000 TCRs each, with counts running from around 25,000 to 690,000. TCRdb fed the RACE reads into MiXCR, producing one record per CDR3 protein. In this record, the V and J calls reflect TCRdb's handling and not the investigators' own analysis. The table shows some 350,000 distinct CDR3 sequences, with nearly 6.5% occurring only once. This specimen comes from a study of human T cells and chemical hapten exposure. Time point here: patch test 2, 6 weeks after DPC sensitization. Sample treatment: therapeutic diphenylcyclopropenone sensitization with weekly scalp DPC. Trimming cost V 1 base and J 2 bases, with 15 bases left between them. Germline CDR1 SEHNR, CDR2 FQNEAQ (reference sequence). The CDR3 totals 16 residues.

The receptor was isolated from a young woman with alopecia areata. Some clones in this sample may be carry-over from other donors' samples. The chain is built from TRBV7-9 and TRBJ2-7, with TRBD1 as a possible D gene (5 bases). The sample consisted of whole blood, taken in connection with sensitization to the hapten diphenylcyclopropenone (DPC). In DNA, the CDR3 is TGTGCCAGCAGCTTAGTTCTCGGACACGGAACCTACGAGCAGTACTTC. Its translation is CASSLVLGHGTYEQYF.